The entry that follows covers one TCR beta chain sequence. Using immunoSEQ multiplex PCR, the repertoire was profiled, and TCRdb retains in-frame clones only, with some absent. The sample carries fewer than 75,000 clones, roughly 87% recorded once. Looked up from germline, CDR1 is SGDLS and CDR2 is YYNGEE. V was cut by 4 bases and J by 6 bases, with 13 bases left in between. CDR3 length: 13 residues. This sample was taken from a study of OX40 agonist ivuxolimab in advanced cancers. Study background: Ivuxolimab doses were 0.01, 0.1, 0.3, 1.5, 3 or 10 mg/kg every 2 weeks.

The chain combines TRBV9 with TRBJ1-1; the D gene is possibly TRBD1 (5 bases). Sample: CD4+ or CD8+ T cells sorted from blood, taken in a trial of the OX40 agonist ivuxolimab. This TCR was recovered from an adult with an advanced solid tumor such as melanoma, head and neck, liver or kidney cancer. CDR3 DNA: TGTGCCAGCAGCCCAGCGGGGGTCTCTGAAGCTTTCTTT. Amino acid sequence: CASSPAGVSEAFF.